The entry that follows covers one T cell receptor (beta chain) sequence. Its antigen remains undetermined. Nothing much larger sits one base from this clone, and base qualities are not available. This record belongs to a study of blood T cell repertoires in COVID-19 (dated by TCRdb to 2020 to 2022). In the study overall: Samples covering the acute and convalescent phases of COVID-19 were provided by collaborators in the United States, Italy and Spain. The prospective study material was composed of cDNA or gDNA derived from T cells, B-cell-depleted T cells, or PBMCs. Subjects who had been exposed to COVID-19, were actively infected with it, or had recovered from it provided the deeply sampled blood TCRbeta repertoires that made up the dataset. The repertoires were released in a freely available public database meant as a resource for research on the immune response to SARS-CoV-2. The samples were drawn from the first 160 participants of the ongoing ImmuneRACE study and from under 1,500 subjects provided by 6 global collaborators. Nearly every sample came with metadata listing a de-identified subject ID, COVID-19 status, age in years and sex. Where HLA class I and class II types were available, the types were taken from metadata supplied by the sample provider, not from assay-based typing.

V is clipped by 4 bases and J by 0 bases, and the sequence between their germline boundaries is 10 bases long. CDR1 and CDR2 (SGDLS, YYNGEE) derive from the germline V gene. CDR3 length: 14 amino acids, cysteine to phenylalanine. Of the read, only the CDR3 DNA is kept; its 42 bases are in frame from base 1. Whole blood was collected in K2EDTA tubes by collaborating institutions according to the institutions' own protocols. Collaborator samples were shipped for TCRbeta analysis as frozen whole blood, isolated PBMCs, or DNA extracted from either sample type. TCRbeta CDR3 regions were amplified from genomic DNA using the immunoSEQ Assay, a bias-controlled multiplex PCR. In the paper's pipeline: Nucleated cell counts per sample were estimated from amplification of reference gene primers within the assay. To quantify the absolute abundance of each unique TCRbeta CDR3 rearrangement, sequence reads were collapsed and filtered. For each sample, productive Simpson clonality was calculated as the square root of Simpson's diversity index across productive rearrangements. The table comes from immuneACCESS by way of TCRdb, which keeps in-frame sequences with V and J called. Part of the clones is missing from these tables; in studies checked, under half for an unresolved V gene and the rest for unknown reasons. That table is the source of V, J and clone size, and D and trimming were worked out from the DNA. Within this sample are more than 200,000 clones, with 70% to 90% of them counted one time only. The ten biggest clones cover under 2% of the sample.

The paper as a whole reports these results and caveats: The quantity of clinical and demographic metadata differed by source and by participant and was supplied without curation.

In this chain, TRBV9 is recombined with TRBJ1-2, with no reliable assignment of the D segment. Sequenced sample: peripheral blood. The sequence was obtained from a man younger than 40 with active or convalescent COVID-19. This receptor has the CDR3 CASSPFLPNYGYTF. Read as DNA, the sequence is TGTGCCAGCAGCCCGTTTCTTCCTAACTATGGCTACACCTTC.